This T cell receptor (beta chain) was found in a study of response to subunit inactivated influenza vaccine. V lost 0 bases and J 2 bases, leaving 10 bases between the germline ends. The germline gives CDR1 MNHEY, CDR2 SVGAGI. The CDR3 runs to 16 residues. TCRdb redid the calling of the RT-PCR reads with MiXCR, one entry per CDR3 protein. The sample yields roughly 790,000 distinct CDR3 sequences, roughly 20% seen once. This clonotype was detected only a few times. The source material was PBMCs from blood, sampled roughly 5 days after vaccination. This chain joins TRBV6-5 and TRBJ2-2; TRBD1 is a possible D gene (6 bases). The origin of this receptor is a man aged 50 to 60 who received an inactivated influenza vaccine. The CDR3 sequence: CASSYSDRPNTGELFF. The CDR3 DNA reads as TGTGCCAGCAGTTACTCGGACAGACCCAACACCGGGGAGCTGTTTTTT.